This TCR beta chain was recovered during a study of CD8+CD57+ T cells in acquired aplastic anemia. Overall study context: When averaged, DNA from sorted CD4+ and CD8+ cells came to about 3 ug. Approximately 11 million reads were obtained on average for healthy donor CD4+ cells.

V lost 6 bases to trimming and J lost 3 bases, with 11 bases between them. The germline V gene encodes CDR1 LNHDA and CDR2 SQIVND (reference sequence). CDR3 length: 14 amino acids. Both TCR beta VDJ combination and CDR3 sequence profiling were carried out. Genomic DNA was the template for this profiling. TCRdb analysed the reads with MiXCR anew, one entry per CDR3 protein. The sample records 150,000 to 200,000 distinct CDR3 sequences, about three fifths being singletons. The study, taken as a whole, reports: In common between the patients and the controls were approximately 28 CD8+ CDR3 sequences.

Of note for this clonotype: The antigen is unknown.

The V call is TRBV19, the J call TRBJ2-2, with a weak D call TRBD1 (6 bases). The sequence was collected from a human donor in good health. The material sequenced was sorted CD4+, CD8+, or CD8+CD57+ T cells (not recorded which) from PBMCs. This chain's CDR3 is CASSRDTDTGELFF. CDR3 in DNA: TGTGCCAGTAGCCGGGACACTGACACCGGGGAGCTGTTTTTT.